The 32 T cell receptor beta chains listed next were all sequenced from one sample in a study of blood T cell repertoires in COVID-19. The method was immunoSEQ multiplex PCR; TCRdb's version includes in-frame clones alone and lacks a portion of them. The sample has 150,000 to 200,000 clones; 82% are singletons. The material sequenced was PBMCs or T cells enriched from blood (not recorded which). Source of these receptors: a woman aged 55-69 years with acute COVID-19.

The CDR3 sequence: CASSLGLRGGAPDTQYF. The CDR3 DNA reads as TGCGCCAGCAGCTTGGGATTACGAGGCGGGGCCCCAGATACGCAGTATTTT. The V gene is TRBV5-1, the J gene TRBJ2-3, with D maybe TRBD2 (6 bases). CDR1 is SGHRS, CDR2 YFSETQ, per germline. This CDR3 is built from 17 residues. V lost 0 bases to trimming and J lost 4 bases, with 18 bases between them. The variable domain in full, with the rest retrieved from reference TRBV5-1 and TRBJ2-3, is KAGVTQTPRYLIKTRGQQVTLSCSPISGHRSVSWYQQTPGQGLQFLFEYFSETQRNKGNFPGRFSGRQFSNSRSEMNVSTLELGDSALYLCASSLGLRGGAPDTQYFGPGTRLTVL.

J is TRBJ2-1 and V is TRBV5-6; 12 bases agree with TRBD2. V gave up 4 bases and J gave up 5 bases; unmatched junction bases: 16. CDR3 length equals 19 residues. Germline values: CDR1 SGHDT, CDR2 YYEEEE. The CDR3 bases are TGTGCCAGCAGCCCCCTTAGACTAGCGGGAGCGAGCCGAGACAATGAGCAGTTCTTC. Translating gives CASSPLRLAGASRDNEQFF.

The gene calls are TRBV6-5 and TRBJ2-7, with a possible D match to TRBD1 (5 bases). Looked up from germline, CDR1 is MNHEY and CDR2 is SVGAGI. CDR3 length equals 13 residues. V gave up 6 bases and J gave up 5 bases, with 14 bases separating them. CDR3 DNA sequence: TGTGCCAGCAGATCAAGGGGTAGGCACGAGCAGTACGTC. Amino acid sequence: CASRSRGRHEQYV.

The chain links TRBV27 to TRBJ1-4; D unclear. V gave up 5 bases and J gave up 3 bases, with 13 bases separating them. The CDR3 sequence is 15 residues long. Per germline, CDR1 MNHEY and CDR2 SMNVEV (reference sequence). This chain's CDR3 is CASSRRVSANEKLFF. Here the CDR3 DNA reads TGTGCCAGCAGTAGGAGGGTATCAGCTAATGAAAAACTGTTTTTT.

This clone was counted a few times. V gene TRBV11-2 combines with J gene TRBJ1-6; D not certain. This CDR3 is built from 12 residues. Germline V gene sequence: CDR1 SGHAT, CDR2 FQNNGV. The V and J ends lost 4 bases and 15 bases respectively, with 13 bases between them. The CDR3 spells CASSYPGSHLHF. The CDR3 region has the DNA TGTGCCAGCAGCTATCCGGGGAGTCACCTCCACTTT.

The chain employs TRBV23-1 and TRBJ2-7; D is possibly TRBD1 (6 bases). TRBV23-1 is an ORF, with its function uncertain. The CDR3 length is 16 residues. Between the trimmed V and J ends, which lost 5 bases and 10 bases, there was a span of 27 bases. CDR3 loop: CASSSASPGTPADQYV. The CDR3 nucleotides are TGCGCCAGCAGTTCCGCAAGCCCCGGGACACCGGCGGACCAGTACGTC.

The chain is built from TRBV25-1 and TRBJ2-5; 14 bases line up with TRBD2. The V and J ends lost 6 bases and 5 bases, in that order; junction bases with no gene match: 5. The length of the CDR3 is 15 residues. CDR1 and CDR2 from the germline V gene are MGHDK and SYGVNS. This chain's CDR3 is CASSVGLAGEETQYF. The CDR3, as DNA: TGTGCCAGCAGCGTGGGACTAGCGGGAGAGGAGACCCAGTACTTC.

The chain uses TRBV18 and TRBJ1-2, with 7 bases fitting TRBD1. The junction had 3 bases not matched to a gene; V was cut back by 3 bases and J by 2 bases. In germline, CDR1 is KGHSH, CDR2 LQKENI. The CDR3 sequence is 14 residues long. The CDR3 sequence: CASSPPGQNYGYTF. CDR3 in DNA: TGTGCCAGCTCACCGCCGGGACAGAACTATGGCTACACCTTC.

The chain carries TRBV18 and TRBJ1-3, with D maybe TRBD1 (5 bases). V shed 7 bases and J shed 3 bases, with 13 bases lying between them. Per the germline V gene, CDR1 is KGHSH and CDR2 is LQKENI. The CDR3 sequence is 14 residues long. The CDR3 region is CASFGGTYGNTIYF. CDR3 DNA: TGTGCCAGCTTCGGCGGGACTTATGGAAACACCATATATTTT.

This clone was detected only once. The rearrangement joins TRBV12-3 or TRBV12-4 to TRBJ2-5, with 7 nucleotides matching TRBD1. This CDR3 is built from 13 residues. With V trimmed by 6 bases and J by 4 bases, 5 bases remained unmatched. The CDR3 nucleotides are TGTGCCAGCAGCCCACAGGGGCGAGAGACCCAGTACTTC. Its translation is CASSPQGRETQYF.

This chain uses TRBV29-1 with TRBJ2-3; TRBD2 matches at 12 bases. The ends lost 2 bases at V and 0 bases at J; junction bases unmatched: 0. The CDR3 is made up of 15 amino acids. In germline, CDR1 is SQVTM, CDR2 ANQGSEA. The DNA for the CDR3 is TGCAGCGTTGAAACTAGCGGGGGGAGCACAGATACGCAGTATTTT. This gives the protein CSVETSGGSTDTQYF.

About this clone: Additional DNA sequences in this sample encode the identical CDR3. The chain is built from TRBV19 and TRBJ1-5; TRBD1 is a possible D gene (5 bases). Trimming stripped 6 bases from V and 1 base from J, with 10 bases between. Germline CDR1 LNHDA, CDR2 SQIVND (reference sequence). CDR3 length: 14 residues. CDR3 amino acids: CASSARGSNQPQHF. CDR3 in DNA: TGTGCCAGTAGCGCTAGGGGAAGCAATCAGCCCCAGCATTTT.

The V call is TRBV6-1, the J call TRBJ2-1; D possibly corresponds to TRBD1 (6 bases). V dropped 3 bases and J dropped 0 bases, with 9 bases sitting between them. This CDR3 comprises 15 residues. From germline, CDR1 is MNHNS and CDR2 SASEGT. The CDR3 protein is CASSDRGSSYNEQFF. CDR3 sequence (DNA): TGTGCCAGCAGTGACAGGGGAAGCTCCTACAATGAGCAGTTCTTC.

The chain has TRBV5-1 and TRBJ2-3, with 9 bases aligning to TRBD1. The CDR3 length is 14 residues. The V segment lost 4 bases and the J segment 4 bases; nucleotides outside the gene matches: 4. Per germline, CDR1 SGHRS and CDR2 YFSETQ. CDR3 sequence reads: CASSRGQGADTQYF. DNA for the CDR3: TGCGCCAGCAGCCGGGGACAGGGTGCAGATACGCAGTATTTT.

The chain carries TRBV20-1 and TRBJ2-3, with 10 bases fitting TRBD2. This CDR3 contains 17 residues. V was clipped by 3 bases and J by 2 bases; unmatched bases: 11. Germline V CDR1 and CDR2: DFQATT, SNEGSKA (reference sequence). CDR3: CSASKAPSGGATDTQYF. CDR3 DNA: TGCAGTGCTAGTAAGGCGCCTAGCGGGGGTGCCACAGATACGCAGTATTTT.

CDR3 coding DNA: TGTGCCAGCAGCCGCGCGGGACGTTACAATGAGCAGTTCTTC. Translating gives CASSRAGRYNEQFF. The rearrangement links TRBV11-3 to TRBJ2-1; weak D call: TRBD2 (6 bases). The CDR3 consists of 14 residues. CDR1 SGHNT and CDR2 YENEEA come from the germline V gene. V was trimmed by 5 bases and J by 4 bases, leaving 12 bases between them.

The chain uses TRBV7-9 and TRBJ2-3, with 8 bases that match TRBD2. The CDR3 contains 15 residues. V gave up 0 bases and J gave up 2 bases; unmatched junction bases: 1. The germline gives CDR1 SEHNR, CDR2 FQNEAQ (reference sequence). The CDR3, as DNA: TGTGCCAGCAGCTTAGCTAGCGGGAACACAGATACGCAGTATTTT. The encoded protein is CASSLASGNTDTQYF.

The chain links TRBV18 to TRBJ2-5; 8 positions match TRBD2. The CDR3 is 15 amino acids. V lost 3 bases and J lost 1; bases outside the gene matches: 4. Per the germline V gene, CDR1 is KGHSH and CDR2 is LQKENI. The CDR3 loop is CASSPPGGAQETQYF. In DNA form, the CDR3 reads TGTGCCAGCTCACCCCCGGGGGGGGCCCAAGAGACCCAGTACTTC.

The chain recombines TRBV28 with TRBJ2-1; D is possibly TRBD1 (6 bases). Germline loops: CDR1 MDHEN, CDR2 SYDVKM. The CDR3 totals 15 residues. Trimming took 2 bases from V and 10 from J, leaving 18 bases between them. The CDR3 sequence is CASSLPSAGVGEQFF. As DNA, the CDR3 is TGTGCCAGCAGTTTACCCTCCGCAGGGGTCGGGGAGCAGTTCTTC.

The CDR3 sequence is CASSEQLASTDTQYF. As DNA, the CDR3 is TGCGCCAGCAGTGAACAACTAGCGAGCACAGATACGCAGTATTTT. The chain uses TRBV10-1 and TRBJ2-3; 7 bases are a match to TRBD2. This CDR3 comprises 15 residues. With 3 bases clipped from V and 0 bases from J, the junction kept 3 bases outside the gene matches. Germline V gene data show CDR1 as WNHNN and CDR2 as SYGVQD (reference sequence).

This chain joins TRBV3-1 (or the pseudogene TRBV3-2) and TRBJ2-3, with 8 nucleotides matching TRBD2. The CDR3 contains 14 residues. J was trimmed by 4 bases and V by 1 base; bases with no gene match: 1. Looked up from germline, CDR1 is LGHDT and CDR2 is YNNKEL (reference sequence). The CDR3 nucleotides read TGTGCCAGCAGCCAAGGAGCGGGAGCAGATACGCAGTATTTT. Its protein product is CASSQGAGADTQYF.

This sequence joins TRBV7-2 and TRBJ1-5; 9 nucleotides match TRBD1. Germline V gene lookup returns CDR1 SGHTA and CDR2 FQGNSA. The CDR3 runs to 18 residues. V lost 1 base and J lost 0; bases outside the gene matches: 7. The CDR3 nucleotides read TGTGCCAGCAGCTTAGGGGACAGGGCCGATCATAGCAATCAGCCCCAGCATTTT. This gives the protein CASSLGDRADHSNQPQHF.

In DNA, the CDR3 is TGTGCCAGCAGCCAAGAGGGGGCCTCGCCCACAGCTTTCTTT. Translated: CASSQEGASPTAFF. V gene TRBV3-1 (or the pseudogene TRBV3-2) combines with J gene TRBJ1-1, with a weak D call TRBD1 (6 bases). This CDR3 has 14 residues. V lost 0 bases, J lost 10 bases, and 15 bases lay in between. CDR1 is LGHDT, CDR2 YNNKEL, per germline (reference sequence).

On this clone itself: Other nucleotide sequences from this sample produce the same CDR3. The genes are TRBV6-5 and TRBJ1-1; D ambiguous. Per the germline V gene, CDR1 is MNHEY and CDR2 is SVGAGI. The CDR3 sequence is 14 residues long. The V and J ends lost 0 bases and 2 bases respectively, with 7 bases between them. The CDR3 reads CASSYSRLNTEAFF. DNA of the CDR3: TGTGCCAGCAGTTACTCGCGGCTTAACACTGAAGCTTTCTTT.

The chain has TRBV7-6 and TRBJ1-6, with TRBD1 matching over 8 bases. Germline V gene sequence: CDR1 SGHVS, CDR2 FNYEAQ. Trimming at V came to 4 bases and at J to 2 bases, leaving 4 bases not matched to a gene. This CDR3 has 16 amino acids. The CDR3 loop is CASSSQGATYNSPLHF. The CDR3 DNA is TGTGCCAGCAGCTCCCAGGGGGCAACCTATAATTCACCCCTCCACTTT.

J is TRBJ2-7 and V is TRBV6-6; the match to TRBD1 covers 9 bases. After removal of 3 bases from V and 5 bases from J, the junction contained 11 bases not matched to a gene. Germline CDR1 and CDR2: MNHNY and SVGAGI (reference sequence). The CDR3 totals 16 residues. CDR3 amino acids: CASSYGGQGFENEQYF. The CDR3 DNA reads as TGTGCCAGCAGTTATGGAGGACAGGGGTTTGAAAACGAGCAGTACTTC.

The CDR3 bases are TGTGCCAGCAGTTATGAAGAGGGGGCCCTAGCCAAAAACATTCAGTACTTC. Translation: CASSYEEGALAKNIQYF. The gene calls are TRBV6-2 or TRBV6-3 and TRBJ2-4; 7 bases are shared with TRBD1. V trimming: 3 bases; J trimming: 0 bases; junction bases outside the gene matches: 8. This CDR3 is 17 amino acids long. The germline CDR1 and CDR2 sequences are MNHEY and SVGEGT.

The DNA of the CDR3 is TGTGCCAGCAGCGAGGTCGATGGTGGGGGGACTGAGCAGTTCTTC. It yields the protein CASSEVDGGGTEQFF. The rearrangement uses TRBV9 and TRBJ2-1; perhaps TRBD2 as D (6 bases). This CDR3 spans 15 amino acids. Per the germline V gene, CDR1 is SGDLS and CDR2 is YYNGEE. V lost 3 bases to trimming and J lost 9 bases, with 19 bases between them. Full variable domain (missing parts from reference TRBV9 and TRBJ2-1): DSGVTQTPKHLITATGQRVTLRCSPRSGDLSVYWYQQSLDQGLQFLIQYYNGEERAKGNILERFSAQQFPDLHSELNLSSLELGDSALYFCASSEVDGGGTEQFFGPGTRLTVL.

This chain links TRBV19 with TRBJ2-5; 7 nucleotides line up with TRBD2. V lost 3 bases and J lost 5; bases outside the gene matches: 6. CDR3 size: 14 residues. Germline values: CDR1 LNHDA, CDR2 SQIVND (reference sequence). The CDR3 DNA reads TGTGCCAGTAGTATGAGCGGGGTTCGGGAGACCCAGTACTTC. It translates to CASSMSGVRETQYF.

This clone came up once. The chain is built from TRBV4-3 and TRBJ2-7, with 10 bases lining up with TRBD2. CDR1 and CDR2 (germline): LGHNA, YSLEER. Losses at the gene ends were 4 bases for V and 3 bases for J; bases not matched to a gene: 6. The CDR3 covers 15 residues. The CDR3 nucleotides are TGCGCCAGCAGCCCCAAGCGGGAGGGGGGCTACGAGCAGTACTTC. Translated, it gives CASSPKREGGYEQYF.

This sequence joins TRBV5-5 and TRBJ2-5, with D tentatively TRBD2 (6 bases). The CDR3 contains 14 residues. The germline V and J ends were trimmed by 4 bases and 5 bases, with 15 bases remaining between them. Germline lookup yields CDR1 SGHKS and CDR2 YYEKEE (reference sequence). The CDR3 sequence is CASSPGVGEETQYF. In DNA form, the CDR3 reads TGTGCCAGCAGCCCGGGGGTAGGCGAGGAGACCCAGTACTTC. Together with reference TRBV5-5 and TRBJ2-5, the CDR3 gives the full variable domain: DAGVTQSPTHLIKTRGQQVTLRCSPISGHKSVSWYQQVLGQGPQFIFQYYEKEERGRGNFPDRFSARQFPNYSSELNVNALLLGDSALYLCASSPGVGEETQYFGPGTRLLVL.

The chain carries TRBV4-2 and TRBJ2-3, with D possibly TRBD1 on 5 matching bases. CDR1 and CDR2 from the germline V gene are LGHNA and YNFKEQ. Trimming took off 0 bases at V and 1 base at J, with 8 bases between the two ends. The CDR3 sequence is 15 residues long. CDR3: CASSQDPRGTDTQYF. In nucleotides, the CDR3 is TGTGCCAGCAGCCAAGATCCCAGGGGCACAGATACGCAGTATTTT.